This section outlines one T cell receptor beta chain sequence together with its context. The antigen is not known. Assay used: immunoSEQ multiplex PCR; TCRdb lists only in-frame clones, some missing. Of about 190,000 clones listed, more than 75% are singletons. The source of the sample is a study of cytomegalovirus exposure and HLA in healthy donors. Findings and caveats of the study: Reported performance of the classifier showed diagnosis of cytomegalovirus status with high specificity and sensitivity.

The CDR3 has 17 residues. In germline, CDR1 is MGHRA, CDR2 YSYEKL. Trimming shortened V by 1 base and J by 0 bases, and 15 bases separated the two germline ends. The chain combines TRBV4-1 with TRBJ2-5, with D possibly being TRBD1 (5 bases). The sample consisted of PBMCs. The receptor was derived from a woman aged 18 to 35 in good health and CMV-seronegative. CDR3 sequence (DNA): TGCGCCAGCAGCCAAGTTTCTGCAGGGTGGTACCAAGAGACCCAGTACTTC. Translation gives CASSQVSAGWYQETQYF.